The 14 T cell receptor beta chains in this list originate from one sample, sequenced in a study of beta chain features in type 1 diabetes (dated by TCRdb to 2016 to 2019). Overall results and qualifications from the work: In all four CD4+ subsets, TCRB CDR3 length was moderately but significantly shorter in type 1 diabetes patients.

The library was produced with the immunoSEQ multiplex PCR assay. The entire isolated RNA was reverse transcribed using the High Capacity cDNA Reverse Transcription Kit, and thus expressed TCRB transcripts were sequenced. TCRdb provides this immuneACCESS table in a form limited to in-frame rearrangements. Some clones are lacking; in checked studies, under half of them reflect an unresolved V gene, and why the rest are absent is not known. This sample lists hundreds of thousands of clones; 15% were detected once. The ten largest clonotypes hold around 0.015% of the sample. Which antigens these TCRs recognize remains unknown. The sample taken for sequencing was naive CD4+ T cells from blood. The cell subset or site label, as the study defines it: true naive CD4+ T cells. The receptors were gathered from a man between 18 and 29 years old with type 1 diabetes.

This clone was picked up a small number of times. The CDR3 DNA follows: TGTGCCAGCAGGAGCGCGGGACAGAGGTTGACCGGGGAGCTGTTTTTT. It translates to CASRSAGQRLTGELFF. The chain carries TRBV28 and TRBJ2-2; a possible D gene is TRBD1 (7 bases). This CDR3 has 16 residues. V was pared by 6 bases and J by 5 bases, with 19 bases between. Per the germline V gene, CDR1 is MDHEN and CDR2 is SYDVKM.

CDR3 bases: TGTGCCAGTACCCCGGAGAGGCGCTATGGCTACACCTTC. This codes for CASTPERRYGYTF. The V call is TRBV19, the J call TRBJ1-2, with D unresolved. Trimming left V 7 bases short and J 4 bases short, with 13 bases between. This CDR3 has 13 residues. Germline V gives CDR1 LNHDA, CDR2 SQIVND (reference sequence). The complete variable domain, with remaining parts taken from reference TRBV19 and TRBJ1-2, reads DGGITQSPKYLFRKEGQNVTLSCEQNLNHDAMYWYRQDPGQGLRLIYYSQIVNDFQKGDIAEGYSVSREKKESFPLTVTSAQKNPTAFYLCASTPERRYGYTFGSGTRLTVV.

The gene calls are TRBV7-9 and TRBJ2-5; perhaps TRBD1 as D (6 bases). Trimming stripped 5 bases from V and 1 base from J, with 17 bases between. Germline V gives CDR1 SEHNR, CDR2 FQNEAQ (reference sequence). The length of the CDR3 is 16 residues. The CDR3 sequence is CASSRGRPTGQETQYF. In DNA form, the CDR3 reads TGTGCCAGCAGCCGCGGCCGGCCGACAGGCCAAGAGACCCAGTACTTC.

This clone has just a few counts. The chain combines TRBV5-1 with TRBJ2-1; 11 bases are a match to TRBD2. J gave up 5 bases and V 0 bases, and 4 bases lay outside the gene matches. In germline, CDR1 is SGHRS, CDR2 YFSETQ. The CDR3 runs 16 residues. The CDR3: CASSLGGLADNNEQFF. CDR3 DNA: TGCGCCAGCAGCTTGGGGGGACTAGCGGATAACAATGAGCAGTTCTTC.

V is TRBV29-1 and J is TRBJ1-5, with no clear D. V dropped 4 bases and J dropped 7 bases, with 14 bases sitting between them. CDR3 length equals 13 residues. The germline V gene encodes CDR1 SQVTM and CDR2 ANQGSEA. Here the CDR3 reads CSVVLGTEQPQHF. Written as DNA, the CDR3 is TGCAGCGTTGTACTAGGTACTGAACAGCCCCAGCATTTT.

This chain links TRBV6-1 with TRBJ2-5; 10 nucleotides align to TRBD1. The CDR3 has 16 residues. Germline V gives CDR1 MNHNS, CDR2 SASEGT. V dropped 2 bases and J dropped 7; count of bases not matched to a gene: 10. This chain's CDR3 is CASSEYMGQGKVTQYF. CDR3 DNA: TGTGCCAGCAGTGAATACATGGGACAGGGGAAGGTGACCCAGTACTTC.

This rearrangement joins TRBV2 to TRBJ1-1; TRBD1 is a possible D gene (5 bases). CDR1 SNHLY and CDR2 FYNNEI come from the germline V gene. V was trimmed by 6 bases and J by 3 bases, leaving 5 bases between them. This CDR3 is built from 11 residues. DNA for the CDR3: TGTGCCAGCAGAGGGGACACTGAAGCTTTCTTT. Its translation: CASRGDTEAFF.

The V call is TRBV5-6, the J call TRBJ1-2, with a possible D match to TRBD1 (6 bases). The CDR3 loop spans 15 amino acids. V lost 1 base and J lost 0, with 10 bases in between. Germline V lookup: CDR1 SGHDT, CDR2 YYEEEE. The CDR3 region has the DNA TGTGCCAGCAGCTTGCCAGGGGCCGCTAACTATGGCTACACCTTC. It codes for CASSLPGAANYGYTF.

In this sample, this clone turned up a few times. The chain recombines TRBV2 with TRBJ1-1; 7 bases map to TRBD1. The CDR3 spans 14 residues. J lost 1 base, V lost 5 bases, and 4 bases had no gene match. Germline V gene lookup returns CDR1 SNHLY and CDR2 FYNNEI. CDR3 in DNA: TGTGCCAGCAGTCGACAGGGAACGAACACTGAAGCTTTCTTT. It encodes CASSRQGTNTEAFF. Supplemented by reference TRBV2 and TRBJ1-1, the full variable domain reads EPEVTQTPSHQVTQMGQEVILRCVPISNHLYFYWYRQILGQKVEFLVSFYNNEISEKSEIFDDQFSVERPDGSNFTLKIRSTKLEDSAMYFCASSRQGTNTEAFFGQGTRLTVV.

This clone occurred once. One end of the junction does not line up with germline, which may come from a read error. V is TRBV30 and J is TRBJ2-5; 8 positions match TRBD1. Germline-derived CDR1 and CDR2 are GTSNPN and SVGIG (reference sequence). The CDR3 contains 14 residues. The CDR3 nucleotides are TGTGCCTGGAGTGGGACAGGGAGCTCATGGACCCAGCACTTC. Its translation is CAWSGTGSSWTQHF.

This chain connects TRBV5-1 to TRBJ2-3; 11 bases fit TRBD2. Germline CDR1 SGHRS, CDR2 YFSETQ. V trimming: 7 bases; J trimming: 0 bases; junction bases outside the gene matches: 7. The CDR3 is made up of 16 amino acids. CDR3 region: CASLPGLAASTDTQYF. CDR3 sequence (DNA): TGCGCCAGCTTGCCGGGACTAGCGGCTAGCACAGATACGCAGTATTTT.

This clone has more than one count but fewer than ten. This chain links TRBV15 with TRBJ1-2, with D possibly matching TRBD1 (5 bases). This CDR3 region has 14 residues. Germline CDR1 is LNHNV and CDR2 is YYDKDF (reference sequence). V shed 1 base and J shed 6 bases, with 12 bases lying between them. The CDR3 here is CATSRASGYDGYTF. The CDR3 bases are TGTGCCACCAGCAGAGCCTCAGGGTACGATGGCTACACCTTC. The full variable domain, in which reference TRBV15 and TRBJ1-2 provide the parts outside the CDR3, is DAMVIQNPRYQVTQFGKPVTLSCSQTLNHNVMYWYQQKSSQAPKLLFHYYDKDFNNEADTPDNFQSRRPNTSFCFLDIRSPGLGDTAMYLCATSRASGYDGYTFGSGTRLTVV.

The chain links TRBV5-4 to TRBJ2-1; TRBD2 matches 8 bases. Germline CDR1 SGHNT, CDR2 YYREEE (reference sequence). This CDR3 has 14 amino acids. The trim removed 2 bases at V and 6 bases at J, leaving 4 bases unmatched. Here the CDR3 DNA reads TGTGCCAGCAGCTTCCCGGGAGGGCCCAATGAGCAGTTCTTC. Its protein product is CASSFPGGPNEQFF.

This sequence joins TRBV19 and TRBJ1-2, with D possibly TRBD1 on 6 matching bases. The CDR3 spans 12 residues. Germline loops: CDR1 LNHDA, CDR2 SQIVND (reference sequence). Trimming removed 8 bases at V and 6 bases at J, with 13 bases between. CDR3 in DNA: TGTGCCAGTCGACAGGTGGTTGATGGCTACACCTTC. This translates into CASRQVVDGYTF.